Included here is one T cell receptor (beta chain) sequence, with context. Its antigen is not identified. This CDR3 is built from 15 residues. The trim removed 0 bases at V and 8 bases at J, leaving 6 bases unmatched. Germline lookup yields CDR1 SEHNR and CDR2 FQNEAQ (reference sequence). Profiled with immunoSEQ multiplex PCR; TCRdb holds only in-frame clones, not every one. In the table there are 95,000 to 120,000 clones, more than 85% of which are singletons. These data belong to a study of OX40 agonist ivuxolimab in advanced cancers. Study overall: Clinicians treated patients with ivuxolimab, an agonistic anti-OX40 (CD134) antibody. It was permissible to have had prior anti-PD-1, anti-PD-L1 or anti-CTLA-4 therapy, and about 40% had some.

Notes on the study in general: Determination of antigen specificity was not performed for the expanded peripheral T cells. Low normalized T-cell clonal expansion also characterized some of the nonresponders.

The J gene is TRBJ1-4, the V gene TRBV7-9; 7 bases agree with TRBD1. The origin of this receptor is an adult with an advanced solid tumor such as melanoma, head and neck, liver or kidney cancer. The material was CD4+ or CD8+ T cells sorted from blood, obtained in a trial of the OX40 agonist ivuxolimab. CDR3 bases: TGTGCCAGCAGCTTAGCGGGTGACAGGGCCGAAAAACTGTTTTTT. It translates to CASSLAGDRAEKLFF.